The 28 T cell receptor beta chains below were found in one sample sequenced in a study of chemoradiotherapy in HPV16-positive cancers. The protocol was immunoSEQ multiplex PCR, while the TCRdb copy is restricted to in-frame clones and leaves out a portion. The sample carries fewer than 40,000 clones, around three quarters recorded once. Specimen: blood, collected from a patient who underwent chemoradiotherapy. The receptors derive from a human donor with HPV-associated anogenital cancer.

The chain couples TRBV7-2 to TRBJ2-2, with D maybe TRBD1 (5 bases). The CDR3 contains 17 residues. V dropped 5 bases and J dropped 0 bases, with 16 bases sitting between them. Germline CDR1 SGHTA, CDR2 FQGNSA. CDR3: CASSPFVWTTNTGELFF. The DNA for the CDR3 is TGTGCCAGCAGCCCTTTTGTTTGGACAACGAACACCGGGGAGCTGTTTTTT.

The DNA for the CDR3 is TGTGCCAGCAGCTCGGTGGGGGTATCCTACAATGAGCAGTTCTTC. Its protein product is CASSSVGVSYNEQFF. The chain links TRBV11-3 to TRBJ2-1; tentatively, D is TRBD1 or TRBD2 (5 bases each). V was cut by 4 bases and J by 1 base, with 11 bases left in between. The germline CDR1 and CDR2 sequences are SGHNT and YENEEA. This CDR3 contains 15 residues.

This clone is a singleton in its sample. The chain uses TRBV6-5 and TRBJ2-5; 8 positions match TRBD1. The CDR3 spans 13 residues. Germline V gene lookup returns CDR1 MNHEY and CDR2 SVGAGI. The V gene end was trimmed by 5 bases and the J gene end by 5 bases; junction bases not matched to a gene: 4. CDR3 coding DNA: TGTGCCAGCAGTAACCACAGGGGGGAGACCCAGTACTTC. It specifies CASSNHRGETQYF.

V and J are TRBV5-6 and TRBJ2-7; the match to TRBD1 covers 9 bases. In germline, CDR1 is SGHDT, CDR2 YYEEEE. V gave up 0 bases and J gave up 2 bases; unmatched junction bases: 3. This CDR3 comprises 15 residues. CDR3: CASSLGWTGAYEQYF. CDR3 coding DNA: TGTGCCAGCAGCTTGGGGTGGACAGGGGCCTACGAGCAGTACTTC.

CDR3 region: CASRLPGTGELFF. CDR3 coding DNA: TGCGCCAGCAGATTACCAGGGACCGGGGAGCTGTTTTTT. This chain uses TRBV5-1 with TRBJ2-2; D possibly corresponds to TRBD1 (5 bases). The CDR3 covers 13 residues. Trimming pared 5 bases from V and 5 bases from J, leaving 10 bases between. The germline V gene has CDR1 SGHRS and CDR2 YFSETQ.

The gene calls are TRBV15 and TRBJ1-2; D not certain. Between the trimmed V and J ends, which lost 0 bases and 0 bases, there was a span of 11 bases. CDR3 length: 16 amino acids. Germline V lookup: CDR1 LNHNV, CDR2 YYDKDF (reference sequence). CDR3 sequence (DNA): TGTGCCACCAGCAGAGATCTAGGAGATCCTAACTATGGCTACACCTTC. Translated, it gives CATSRDLGDPNYGYTF.

This chain joins TRBV10-3 and TRBJ1-6; D gene uncertain. The CDR3 contains 14 residues. V was shortened by 11 bases and J by 0 bases, with 11 bases between the two germline ends. Germline V lookup: CDR1 ENHRY, CDR2 SYGVKD. The CDR3 loop is CAGSESSYNSPLHF. For the CDR3, the DNA is TGTGCCGGCTCAGAGAGCTCCTATAATTCACCCCTCCACTTT.

The chain couples TRBV5-1 to TRBJ2-5, with D maybe TRBD1 (5 bases). V shed 8 bases and J shed 0 bases, with 20 bases lying between them. The CDR3 totals 16 residues. The germline CDR1 and CDR2 sequences are SGHRS and YFSETQ. The DNA of the CDR3 is TGCGCCAGTTCGAGTGGGGCACCCGCGTACCAAGAGACCCAGTACTTC. This translates into CASSSGAPAYQETQYF.

The chain recombines TRBV5-5 with TRBJ2-7; possibly TRBD2 for D (5 bases). This CDR3 is built from 15 residues. Trimming stripped 4 bases from V and 3 bases from J, with 17 bases between. CDR1 is SGHKS, CDR2 YYEKEE, per germline (reference sequence). The CDR3 is CASSLNTPRVYEQYF. The CDR3 DNA sequence: TGTGCCAGCAGCCTCAACACCCCGCGGGTCTACGAGCAGTACTTC.

This clone has only a few counts. The chain employs TRBV10-3 and TRBJ1-5; the D gene is possibly TRBD1 (6 bases). The CDR3 is 13 amino acids. Per the germline V gene, CDR1 is ENHRY and CDR2 is SYGVKD. V gave up 10 bases and J gave up 5 bases, with 15 bases separating them. CDR3 DNA sequence: TGTGCCACGGCGGAGGGGGAGGATCAGCCCCAGCATTTT. Translated: CATAEGEDQPQHF.

The V and J genes are TRBV5-3 and TRBJ1-2, with a possible D match to TRBD1 (5 bases). TRBV5-3 is annotated as an ORF whose role is uncertain. This CDR3 region has 15 residues. V was pared by 2 bases and J by 10 bases, with 21 bases between. CDR3 loop: CARSFPLGTGENYTF. In DNA form, the CDR3 reads TGTGCCAGAAGCTTCCCCTTAGGGACTGGGGAGAACTACACCTTC.

This clone was counted only a few times. This rearrangement joins TRBV10-1 to TRBJ2-7, with 7 bases aligning to TRBD1. Germline CDR1 is WNHNN and CDR2 is SYGVQD (reference sequence). J gave up 3 bases and V 0 bases, and 5 bases lay outside the gene matches. The CDR3 length is 15 residues. As DNA, the CDR3 is TGCGCCAGCAGTGAGTCCGGGACAGATGGCTACGAGCAGTACTTC. This translates into CASSESGTDGYEQYF.

The rearrangement links TRBV5-5 to TRBJ2-2; unclear D gene. Per the germline V gene, CDR1 is SGHKS and CDR2 is YYEKEE (reference sequence). This CDR3 is built from 13 residues. Deletions cut 5 bases from V and 5 bases from J, with 10 bases between. This CDR3 reads CASSRVMTGELFF. DNA of the CDR3: TGTGCCAGCAGTAGGGTGATGACCGGGGAGCTGTTTTTT.

CDR3: CATSRDYSVLDLFF. DNA of the CDR3: TGTGCCACCAGCAGAGATTACTCGGTATTAGACTTGTTCTTC. The genes are TRBV15 and TRBJ2-1; D is uncertain. Trimming took off 0 bases at V and 15 bases at J, with 18 bases between the two ends. Germline-derived CDR1 and CDR2 are LNHNV and YYDKDF (reference sequence). The CDR3 sequence is 14 residues long.

The rearrangement links TRBV5-6 to TRBJ2-3; possibly TRBD1 or TRBD2 for D (6 bases each). V lost 3 bases to trimming and J lost 5 bases, with 13 bases between them. The CDR3 is 14 residues long. The germline V gene has CDR1 SGHDT and CDR2 YYEEEE. The CDR3 region is CASSWRGSVDTQYF. CDR3 DNA: TGTGCCAGCAGCTGGAGGGGGTCAGTAGATACGCAGTATTTT.

The chain uses TRBV6-6 and TRBJ2-7, with 7 bases fitting TRBD2. The CDR3 has 15 amino acids. Germline loops: CDR1 MNHNY, CDR2 SVGAGI (reference sequence). The V segment lost 2 bases and the J segment 4 bases; nucleotides outside the gene matches: 8. CDR3 sequence: CASSYRPGLQYEQYF. CDR3 nucleotide sequence: TGTGCCAGCAGTTACAGACCGGGACTACAATACGAGCAGTACTTC.

V is TRBV15 and J is TRBJ2-2; TRBD2 is a possible D gene (7 bases). V was pared by 2 bases and J by 3 bases, with 16 bases between. This CDR3 has 17 amino acids. Germline V gene lookup returns CDR1 LNHNV and CDR2 YYDKDF (reference sequence). The DNA of the CDR3 is TGTGCCACCAGCAGACCGCTGGTGGGGGGGCACACCGGGGAGCTGTTTTTT. This sequence encodes CATSRPLVGGHTGELFF.

There are a few counts of this clone. The chain is built from TRBV2 and TRBJ1-2, with D maybe TRBD1 (5 bases). CDR3 size: 14 residues. Germline V gene data show CDR1 as SNHLY and CDR2 as FYNNEI. V lost 5 bases to trimming and J lost 2 bases, with 12 bases between them. The chain's CDR3 is CASSPDTSNYGYTF. The CDR3 DNA follows: TGTGCCAGCAGTCCGGACACTAGCAACTATGGCTACACCTTC.

CDR3 residues: CASRSDRAGLLGQFF. The CDR3, as DNA: TGTGCCAGCAGAAGTGACAGGGCGGGCCTTCTGGGGCAGTTCTTC. The chain is built from TRBV6-6 and TRBJ2-1; TRBD1 matches 7 bases. The CDR3 consists of 15 residues. Germline CDR1 and CDR2: MNHNY and SVGAGI (reference sequence). J was trimmed by 12 bases and V by 6 bases; bases with no gene match: 17.

The rearrangement joins TRBV2 to TRBJ2-2, with D unresolved. The V end was cut by 1 base, the J end by 6 bases, with 9 bases between. The CDR3 contains 14 residues. The V gene's germline CDR1 is SNHLY and CDR2 FYNNEI. The CDR3 loop reads CASSEVNDPGELFF. The CDR3 DNA reads TGTGCCAGCAGTGAAGTGAATGATCCCGGGGAGCTGTTTTTT.

This chain links TRBV6-1 with TRBJ1-5, with D maybe TRBD1 (5 bases). Germline CDR1 is MNHNS and CDR2 is SASEGT. The CDR3 contains 15 residues. Between the trimmed V and J ends, which lost 7 bases and 7 bases, there was a span of 20 bases. The CDR3 spells CASTRTGGSYQPQHF. The CDR3 nucleotides are TGTGCCAGCACCCGAACTGGGGGATCGTACCAGCCCCAGCATTTT.

The chain couples TRBV18 to TRBJ1-3, with TRBD1 as a possible D gene (6 bases). Germline V gene lookup returns CDR1 KGHSH and CDR2 LQKENI. V lost 4 bases, J lost 6 bases, and 10 bases lay in between. The CDR3 covers 13 residues. The CDR3 DNA reads as TGTGCCAGCTCACAAAACAGGGAAAACACCATATATTTT. Translating it yields CASSQNRENTIYF.

In this sample, this clone turned up once. This chain links TRBV11-2 with TRBJ2-7; 9 bases are a match to TRBD1. The CDR3 covers 16 residues. With 2 bases clipped from V and 5 bases from J, the junction kept 10 bases outside the gene matches. Germline values: CDR1 SGHAT, CDR2 FQNNGV. CDR3 sequence: CASSLLRQGVSDEQYF. In nucleotides, the CDR3 is TGTGCCAGCAGCTTACTTCGACAGGGGGTTAGCGACGAGCAGTACTTC.

This clone has a handful of counts. The chain uses TRBV21-1 and TRBJ2-1; the D segment call TRBD1 is taken from the table without a DNA check. TRBV21-1 is given as a pseudogene. This CDR3 has 13 amino acids. For the CDR3, the DNA is TGTGCCAGCAGCAAACCAGGGGGCAATGAGCAGTTCTTC. It specifies CASSKPGGNEQFF.

V and J are TRBV7-2 and TRBJ1-2; maybe TRBD1 (5 bases). The CDR3 length is 14 residues. In germline, CDR1 is SGHTA, CDR2 FQGNSA. Trimming left V 0 bases short and J 6 bases short, with 11 bases between. The CDR3 region is CASSLAIPTDGYTF. The CDR3 nucleotides read TGTGCCAGCAGCTTAGCGATACCGACAGATGGCTACACCTTC.

The V gene is TRBV5-6, the J gene TRBJ1-5; no clear D gene. Between the trimmed V and J ends, which lost 4 bases and 1 base, there was a span of 15 bases. The CDR3 runs to 16 residues. Germline V gene sequence: CDR1 SGHDT, CDR2 YYEEEE. In nucleotides, the CDR3 is TGTGCCAGCAGCCCGCGTTTGGCGGGGAGCAATCAGCCCCAGCATTTT. Its translation: CASSPRLAGSNQPQHF. Supplemented by reference TRBV5-6 and TRBJ1-5, the full variable domain reads DAGVTQSPTHLIKTRGQQVTLRCSPKSGHDTVSWYQQALGQGPQFIFQYYEEEERQRGNFPDRFSGHQFPNYSSELNVNALLLGDSALYLCASSPRLAGSNQPQHFGDGTRLSIL.

Here the CDR3 reads CASRPGRGAGDTQYF. CDR3 sequence (DNA): TGTGCCAGTAGGCCGGGGCGGGGGGCCGGGGATACGCAGTATTTT. The chain uses TRBV19 and TRBJ2-3, with 8 bases matching TRBD2. The CDR3 is 15 amino acids. The V and J ends lost 6 bases and 6 bases, in that order; junction bases with no gene match: 11. CDR1 and CDR2 from the germline V gene are LNHDA and SQIVND (reference sequence).

V and J are TRBV11-2 and TRBJ1-3; no clear D gene. V dropped 1 base and J dropped 2 bases, with 12 bases sitting between them. Germline V gene sequence: CDR1 SGHAT, CDR2 FQNNGV. The CDR3 has 16 amino acids. The CDR3 DNA reads TGTGCCAGCAGCTTAGTAGGGAACCGGACTGGAAACACCATATATTTT. Protein product: CASSLVGNRTGNTIYF.